This T cell receptor beta chain appears in the sequencing data of a study of T cell changes during pregnancy in multiple sclerosis. Method: immunoSEQ multiplex PCR; TCRdb's copy keeps in-frame clones and lacks some. In the table there are 64,000 or so clones, over 95% of which are singletons. This material consisted of CD8+ T cells from peripheral blood mononuclear cells, taken after pregnancy. The sequence derives from a female donor with multiple sclerosis, enrolled in a pregnancy study.

CDR3 in DNA: TGTGCCAGCAGTTTTAGCCTGGCGAACACCGGGGAGCTGTTTTTT. Its translation: CASSFSLANTGELFF. This chain links TRBV28 with TRBJ2-2; D not certain. The CDR3 runs 15 residues. The V end was cut by 3 bases, the J end by 0 bases, with 8 bases between. Germline values: CDR1 MDHEN, CDR2 SYDVKM.